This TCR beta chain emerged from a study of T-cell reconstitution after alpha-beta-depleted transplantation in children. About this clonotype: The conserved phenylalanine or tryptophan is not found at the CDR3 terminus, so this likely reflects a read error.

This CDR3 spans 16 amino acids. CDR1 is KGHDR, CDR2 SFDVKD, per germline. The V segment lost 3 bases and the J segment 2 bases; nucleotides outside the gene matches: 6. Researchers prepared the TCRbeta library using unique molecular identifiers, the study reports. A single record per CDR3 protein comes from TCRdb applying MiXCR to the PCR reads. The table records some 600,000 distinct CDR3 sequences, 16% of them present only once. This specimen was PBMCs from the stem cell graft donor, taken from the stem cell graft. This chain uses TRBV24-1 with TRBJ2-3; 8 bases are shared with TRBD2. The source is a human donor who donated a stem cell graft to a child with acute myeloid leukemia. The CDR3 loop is CATSDKRGPLTDTQYS. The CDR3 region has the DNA TGTGCCACCAGTGATAAGCGGGGGCCACTCACAGATACGCAGTATTCT.